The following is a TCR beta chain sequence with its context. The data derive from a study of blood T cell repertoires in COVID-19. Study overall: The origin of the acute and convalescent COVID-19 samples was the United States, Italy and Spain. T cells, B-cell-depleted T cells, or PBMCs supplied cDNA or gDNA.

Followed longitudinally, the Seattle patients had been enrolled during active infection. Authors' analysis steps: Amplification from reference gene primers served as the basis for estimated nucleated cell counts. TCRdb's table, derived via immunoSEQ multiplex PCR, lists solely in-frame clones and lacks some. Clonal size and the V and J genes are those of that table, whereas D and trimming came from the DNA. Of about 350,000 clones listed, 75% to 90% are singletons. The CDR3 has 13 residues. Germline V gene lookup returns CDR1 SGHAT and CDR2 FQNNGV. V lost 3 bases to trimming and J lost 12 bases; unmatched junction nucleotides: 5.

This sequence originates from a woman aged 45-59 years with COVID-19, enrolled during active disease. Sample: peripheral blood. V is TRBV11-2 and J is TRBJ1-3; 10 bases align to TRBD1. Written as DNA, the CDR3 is TGTGCCAGCAGCTTCGGGACAGGGGTTTTCATATATTTT. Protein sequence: CASSFGTGVFIYF.